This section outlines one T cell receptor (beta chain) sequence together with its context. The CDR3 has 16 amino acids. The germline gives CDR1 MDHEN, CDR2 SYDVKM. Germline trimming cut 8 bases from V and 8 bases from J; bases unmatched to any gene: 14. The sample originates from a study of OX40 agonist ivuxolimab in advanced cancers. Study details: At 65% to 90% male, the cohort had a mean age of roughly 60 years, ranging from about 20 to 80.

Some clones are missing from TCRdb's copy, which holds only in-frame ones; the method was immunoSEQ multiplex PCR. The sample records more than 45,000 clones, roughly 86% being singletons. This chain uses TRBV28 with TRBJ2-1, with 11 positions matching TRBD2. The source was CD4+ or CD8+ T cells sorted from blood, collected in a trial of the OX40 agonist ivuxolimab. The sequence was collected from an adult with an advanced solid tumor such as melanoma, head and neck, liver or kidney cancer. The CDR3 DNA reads TGTGCCAGCCCTCTCAATAGCGGGGGGGCTATAGATGAGCAGTTCTTC. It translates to CASPLNSGGAIDEQFF.